One sample yielded the 24 T cell receptor beta chains listed below, sequenced in a study of blood T cell repertoires in COVID-19. Here immunoSEQ multiplex PCR was the method, and the copy in TCRdb shows in-frame clones only, minus some. The repertoire holds some 15,000 clones, with 75% as singletons. What was sequenced was peripheral blood. These receptors all come from a man aged 55 to 69 with acute or convalescent COVID-19.

J is TRBJ1-2 and V is TRBV9; D perhaps matches TRBD1 (6 bases). In germline, CDR1 is SGDLS, CDR2 YYNGEE. CDR3 length equals 16 residues. V was shortened by 3 bases and J by 2 bases, with 17 bases between the two germline ends. The CDR3 here is CASSAIMGRGNYGYTF. DNA for the CDR3: TGTGCCAGCAGCGCAATAATGGGCAGGGGCAACTATGGCTACACCTTC. Looking up the rest from reference TRBV9 and TRBJ1-2 gives the full variable domain: DSGVTQTPKHLITATGQRVTLRCSPRSGDLSVYWYQQSLDQGLQFLIQYYNGEERAKGNILERFSAQQFPDLHSELNLSSLELGDSALYFCASSAIMGRGNYGYTFGSGTRLTVV.

This chain links TRBV5-1 with TRBJ2-5; 8 positions agree with TRBD1. The CDR3 contains 14 residues. J was trimmed by 2 bases and V by 4 bases; bases with no gene match: 4. Germline-derived CDR1 and CDR2 are SGHRS and YFSETQ. CDR3 in DNA: TGCGCCAGCAGCCACGGACAGGGACAAGAGACCCAGTACTTC. Its protein is CASSHGQGQETQYF.

This clone was picked up one time. The rearrangement uses TRBV28 and TRBJ2-3, with 11 nucleotides matching TRBD2. Per germline, CDR1 MDHEN and CDR2 SYDVKM. V lost 8 bases to trimming and J lost 1 base; unmatched junction nucleotides: 8. The length of the CDR3 is 16 residues. The CDR3 coding sequence is TGTGCCAGCCTGACTAGCGGGGCCTCTGGCACAGATACGCAGTATTTT. It specifies CASLTSGASGTDTQYF.

This clone has a handful of counts. This rearrangement joins TRBV6-2 or TRBV6-3 to TRBJ1-5; 8 bases line up with TRBD1. J lost 4 bases, V lost 4 bases, and 3 bases had no gene match. The germline CDR1 and CDR2 sequences are MNHEY and SVGEGT. The CDR3 covers 14 residues. The CDR3 DNA reads as TGTGCCAGCAGTTCGTGGACAGGGAATCAGCCCCAGCATTTT. It specifies CASSSWTGNQPQHF.

The rearrangement uses TRBV9 and TRBJ2-2; the D gene is possibly TRBD1 (5 bases). The germline V gene encodes CDR1 SGDLS and CDR2 YYNGEE. The CDR3 has 14 amino acids. Trimming stripped 4 bases from V and 1 base from J, with 8 bases between. This CDR3 is CASSPDRNTGELFF. CDR3 sequence (DNA): TGTGCCAGCAGCCCTGACAGGAACACCGGGGAGCTGTTTTTT.

The genes are TRBV19 and TRBJ2-3, with 7 bases lining up with TRBD1. J was trimmed by 0 bases and V by 4 bases; bases with no gene match: 7. The CDR3 runs to 16 residues. Germline assignment: CDR1 LNHDA and CDR2 SQIVND (reference sequence). CDR3 nucleotides: TGTGCCAGTAGTAAAAGGGACAGACTTAGCACAGATACGCAGTATTTT. Translating it yields CASSKRDRLSTDTQYF.

This chain links TRBV12-3 or TRBV12-4 with TRBJ1-1, with TRBD1 matching over 7 bases. The J segment lost 7 bases and the V segment lost 7 bases, leaving 3 bases of the junction unmatched. The CDR3 length is 11 residues. CDR3 nucleotides: TGTGCCAGCACTGACAGGGTTGAAGCTTTCTTT. Its translation is CASTDRVEAFF.

This chain connects TRBV6-2 or TRBV6-3 to TRBJ1-2; D is possibly TRBD1 (5 bases). Per germline, CDR1 MNHEY and CDR2 SVGEGT. The CDR3 runs to 12 residues. The V end was cut by 6 bases, the J end by 8 bases, with 13 bases between. CDR3 loop: CASSLTGIGYTF. The DNA for the CDR3 is TGTGCCAGCAGCCTCACAGGAATCGGCTACACCTTC.

V gene TRBV6-5 combines with J gene TRBJ1-4; 7 bases line up with TRBD1. Germline assignment: CDR1 MNHEY and CDR2 SVGAGI. The CDR3 has 14 residues. V was pared by 8 bases and J by 6 bases, with 9 bases of the junction left unmatched. The CDR3 region has the DNA TGTGCCAGCCGCCGACCCGGGACAGATGAAAAACTGTTTTTT. As protein: CASRRPGTDEKLFF.

By sample share, this clone is medium-sized (0.01 to 0.1%). The chain joins TRBV6-5 to TRBJ2-1; no clear D gene. Germline V lookup: CDR1 MNHEY, CDR2 SVGAGI. The CDR3 is 13 residues long. V was shortened by 8 bases and J by 0 bases, with 8 bases between the two germline ends. CDR3 residues: CASQYSSYNEQFF. The CDR3 DNA sequence: TGTGCCAGCCAATATAGCTCCTACAATGAGCAGTTCTTC.

There are a few counts of this clone. The J gene is TRBJ2-2, the V gene TRBV7-9, with 10 nucleotides matching TRBD1. The J segment lost 7 bases and the V segment lost 5 bases, leaving 10 bases of the junction unmatched. This CDR3 has 16 amino acids. In germline, CDR1 is SEHNR, CDR2 FQNEAQ (reference sequence). The DNA of the CDR3 is TGTGCCAGCAGCCCACGGACAGGGGGTTTGAACGGGGAGCTGTTTTTT. As protein: CASSPRTGGLNGELFF.

The chain joins TRBV2 to TRBJ1-6; D may be TRBD1 (6 bases). The germline V gene has CDR1 SNHLY and CDR2 FYNNEI. The CDR3 consists of 17 residues. The V end was cut by 5 bases, the J end by 0 bases, with 14 bases between. Here the CDR3 DNA reads TGTGCCAGCAGTCCAGACAGGTCACACTCCTATAATTCACCCCTCCACTTT. This encodes CASSPDRSHSYNSPLHF.

The J gene is TRBJ1-2, the V gene TRBV7-9; weak D call: TRBD1 (5 bases). CDR3 length: 14 residues. Germline V gives CDR1 SEHNR, CDR2 FQNEAQ (reference sequence). Trimming stripped 3 bases from V and 7 bases from J, with 15 bases between. This CDR3 reads CASSFSGTDSGYTF. In DNA form, the CDR3 reads TGTGCCAGCAGCTTCAGCGGGACCGACTCTGGCTACACCTTC.

This chain connects TRBV7-3 to TRBJ2-3; maybe TRBD2 (7 bases). With 3 bases removed from V and 2 bases from J, the gap between germline ends came to 12 bases. CDR3 size: 15 residues. The germline CDR1 and CDR2 sequences are SGHTA and FQGTGA. CDR3 bases: TGTGCCAGCAGCTTGTCGGGGGGCCACACAGATACGCAGTATTTT. It specifies CASSLSGGHTDTQYF.

This chain uses TRBV7-9 with TRBJ2-3; TRBD2 matches at 8 bases. After removal of 7 bases from V and 2 bases from J, the junction contained 11 bases not matched to a gene. This CDR3 has 16 amino acids. Germline assignment: CDR1 SEHNR and CDR2 FQNEAQ (reference sequence). CDR3 residues: CASINRAGGFTDTQYF. The CDR3 nucleotides are TGTGCCAGCATCAATCGGGCGGGGGGCTTCACAGATACGCAGTATTTT.

The V and J genes are TRBV30 and TRBJ2-2, with 7 positions matching TRBD1. This CDR3 is 15 amino acids long. J was trimmed by 1 base and V by 2 bases; bases with no gene match: 4. Germline V gene lookup returns CDR1 GTSNPN and CDR2 SVGIG (reference sequence). Written as DNA, the CDR3 is TGTGCCTGGAGTACCACAGGGGTGAACACCGGGGAGCTGTTTTTT. Amino acid sequence: CAWSTTGVNTGELFF.

This rearrangement joins TRBV4-1 to TRBJ2-7; D is unclear. From germline, CDR1 is MGHRA and CDR2 YSYEKL. The CDR3 covers 13 residues. The ends were cut back, 2 bases at V and 3 bases at J, with 8 bases in the middle. The CDR3 sequence is CASSQIGGYEQYF. In nucleotides, the CDR3 is TGCGCCAGCAGCCAAATCGGCGGCTACGAGCAGTACTTC.

This rearrangement joins TRBV3-1 (or the pseudogene TRBV3-2) to TRBJ1-1, with D tentatively TRBD1 (6 bases). The germline V gene has CDR1 LGHDT and CDR2 YNNKEL (reference sequence). The CDR3 runs 13 residues. Trimming pared 10 bases from V and 0 bases from J, leaving 12 bases between. The CDR3 nucleotides are TGTGCCACCGGACAGAAAATGAACACTGAAGCTTTCTTT. Encoded protein: CATGQKMNTEAFF.

V and J are TRBV2 and TRBJ1-1; D is uncertain. Looked up from germline, CDR1 is SNHLY and CDR2 is FYNNEI. There are 14 residues in the CDR3. V lost 3 bases to trimming and J lost 1 base, with 9 bases between them. CDR3 nucleotides: TGTGCCAGCAGTGATATCGCGGGGAACACTGAAGCTTTCTTT. Residues: CASSDIAGNTEAFF.

The chain links TRBV3-1 (or the pseudogene TRBV3-2) to TRBJ2-1; a weak D match, TRBD1 (6 bases). The CDR3 has 15 residues. The V and J ends lost 4 bases and 9 bases respectively, with 19 bases between them. Looked up from germline, CDR1 is LGHDT and CDR2 is YNNKEL (reference sequence). CDR3 region: CASSRTPGQRPEQFF. The CDR3, as DNA: TGTGCCAGCAGCCGCACTCCGGGACAAAGGCCTGAGCAGTTCTTC.

The J gene is TRBJ1-5, the V gene TRBV7-2; a possible D gene is TRBD1 (6 bases). V lost 5 bases, J lost 4 bases, and 9 bases lay in between. The CDR3 has 13 residues. CDR1 and CDR2 from the germline V gene are SGHTA and FQGNSA. This CDR3 reads CASSRDRNQPQHF. The CDR3 region has the DNA TGTGCCAGCAGCCGAGACAGGAATCAGCCCCAGCATTTT. Supplemented by reference TRBV7-2 and TRBJ1-5, the full variable domain reads GAGVSQSPSNKVTEKGKDVELRCDPISGHTALYWYRQSLGQGLEFLIYFQGNSAPDKSGLPSDRFSAERTGGSVSTLTIQRTQQEDSAVYLCASSRDRNQPQHFGDGTRLSIL.

The CDR3 DNA follows: TGTGCCAGTAGTATAGAGGGGGCCAGCTCCTACAATGAGCAGTTCTTC. The encoded protein is CASSIEGASSYNEQFF. The chain couples TRBV19 to TRBJ2-1, with D maybe TRBD1 (6 bases). Deletions cut 0 bases from V and 0 bases from J, with 9 bases between. Per the germline V gene, CDR1 is LNHDA and CDR2 is SQIVND (reference sequence). The CDR3 sequence is 16 residues long.

The chain employs TRBV3-1 (or the pseudogene TRBV3-2) and TRBJ1-4; no clear D gene. Trimming removed 3 bases at V and 4 bases at J, with 6 bases between. The CDR3 is made up of 13 amino acids. Per the germline V gene, CDR1 is LGHDT and CDR2 is YNNKEL (reference sequence). Here the CDR3 reads CASSQRGNEKLFF. DNA for the CDR3: TGTGCCAGCAGCCAGCGCGGTAATGAAAAACTGTTTTTT.

The CDR3 protein is CASSLLGAGGLPYNEQFF. The CDR3 DNA is TGTGCCAGCAGTTTATTGGGAGCGGGAGGCCTACCTTACAATGAGCAGTTCTTC. The J gene is TRBJ2-1, the V gene TRBV27; 9 bases line up with TRBD2. Germline CDR1 and CDR2: MNHEY and SMNVEV (reference sequence). This CDR3 spans 18 amino acids. The junction had 11 bases not matched to a gene; V was cut back by 1 base and J by 4 bases.